These 16 T cell receptor beta chains were all obtained from the same sample, sequenced in a study of shared clonotypes between healthy human individuals. TCRdb keeps only in-frame clones here, not all; method: immunoSEQ multiplex PCR. The repertoire consists of around 550,000 clones, with approximately 95% occurring once and the leading ten covering approximately 0.062%. Sample: naive CD4+ T cells sorted from blood. Subset here: CD45RA+ positively selected. Receptor source: a woman aged 30 to 39 in good health.

The sample holds one count of this clone. J is TRBJ1-5 and V is TRBV28; D possibly corresponds to TRBD1 (5 bases). V was pared by 10 bases and J by 0 bases, with 22 bases between. The germline CDR1 and CDR2 sequences are MDHEN and SYDVKM. The CDR3 contains 17 residues. The CDR3 is CATSNPRGGYSNQPQHF. CDR3 coding DNA: TGTGCCACCTCAAACCCACGGGGCGGATATAGCAATCAGCCCCAGCATTTT.

The genes are TRBV28 and TRBJ1-2, with 8 positions matching TRBD1. This CDR3 has 12 amino acids. The germline gives CDR1 MDHEN, CDR2 SYDVKM. V lost 6 bases to trimming and J lost 7 bases; unmatched junction nucleotides: 4. In nucleotides, the CDR3 is TGTGCCAGCAGCGGACAGGGCCTTGGCTACACCTTC. This sequence encodes CASSGQGLGYTF.

This clone appeared once. V usage is TRBV7-8 and J usage is TRBJ2-7; D call uncertain. The CDR3 is made up of 10 amino acids. Germline lookup yields CDR1 SGHVS and CDR2 FQNEAQ. The V and J ends lost 5 bases and 6 bases respectively, with 5 bases between them. Here the CDR3 DNA reads TGTGCCAGCAGCATTACCGAGCAGTACTTC. This gives the protein CASSITEQYF.

CDR3 region: CASSPQSTPTDEQYF. CDR3 bases: TGTGCCAGCTCCCCTCAGTCAACCCCAACAGACGAGCAGTACTTC. The chain recombines TRBV18 with TRBJ2-7, with D hard to call. The germline V gene has CDR1 KGHSH and CDR2 LQKENI. This CDR3 is 15 amino acids long. V was trimmed by 6 bases and J by 5 bases, leaving 20 bases between them.

This clone appeared a single time. The chain couples TRBV27 to TRBJ1-2, with 8 nucleotides matching TRBD1. The CDR3 spans 13 residues. V lost 3 bases, J lost 8 bases, and 5 bases stayed unmatched. The V gene's germline CDR1 is MNHEY and CDR2 SMNVEV (reference sequence). The CDR3 DNA reads as TGTGCCAGCAGTTTGGACAGGGCGGGGGGCTACACCTTC. Translating gives CASSLDRAGGYTF.

The rearrangement links TRBV6-5 to TRBJ2-7, with D perhaps matching TRBD1 (6 bases). V dropped 5 bases and J dropped 3 bases, with 14 bases sitting between them. In germline, CDR1 is MNHEY, CDR2 SVGAGI. This CDR3 region has 14 residues. The CDR3 DNA reads TGTGCCAGCAGTCCCAACGACAGGAGCTACGAGCAGTACTTC. Its protein is CASSPNDRSYEQYF.

This chain links TRBV5-1 with TRBJ2-5; D is perhaps TRBD2 (7 bases). The V gene lost 0 bases and the J gene lost 5 bases, with 17 bases spanning the gap. The CDR3 is 16 residues long. Germline V gene sequence: CDR1 SGHRS, CDR2 YFSETQ. CDR3 in amino acids: CASSLGGGGMYETQYF. CDR3 in DNA: TGCGCCAGCAGCTTGGGCGGGGGCGGCATGTATGAGACCCAGTACTTC.

J is TRBJ2-7 and V is TRBV30, with D perhaps matching TRBD1 (5 bases). Trimming pared 2 bases from V and 2 bases from J, leaving 7 bases between. Germline V CDR1 and CDR2: GTSNPN, SVGIG (reference sequence). The CDR3 totals 12 residues. The DNA for the CDR3 is TGTGCCTGGAGTAAGGGGCCCTACGAGCAGTACTTC. Translation: CAWSKGPYEQYF.

This clone was seen a single time. The rearrangement uses TRBV4-1 and TRBJ2-7; 9 bases agree with TRBD2. The germline V gene has CDR1 MGHRA and CDR2 YSYEKL. Germline trimming cut 0 bases from V and 2 bases from J; bases unmatched to any gene: 11. CDR3 length equals 18 residues. CDR3 sequence (DNA): TGCGCCAGCAGCCAAGAAATGGCAAGCGGGAGGACTACCTACGAGCAGTACTTC. Its translation is CASSQEMASGRTTYEQYF.

This CDR3 reads CASRWDYTYEQYF. CDR3 nucleotides: TGCGCCAGCAGATGGGACTATACCTACGAGCAGTACTTC. The V gene is TRBV10-2, the J gene TRBJ2-7; 7 bases are a match to TRBD2. The trim removed 6 bases at V and 2 bases at J, leaving 4 bases unmatched. The germline V gene has CDR1 WSHSY and CDR2 SAAADI. The CDR3 runs to 13 residues.

CDR3 sequence (DNA): TGTGCCAGCAGGGGACAGGGGATGAACACTGAAGCTTTCTTT. It yields the protein CASRGQGMNTEAFF. This chain joins TRBV6-4 and TRBJ1-1; TRBD1 matches at 10 bases. The CDR3 has 14 residues. Trimming took 6 bases from V and 0 from J; bases not matched to a gene: 1. Germline V gene data show CDR1 as MRHNA and CDR2 as SNTAGT.

The CDR3 reads CASSSGGREQYF. In DNA form, the CDR3 reads TGTGCCAGCAGTTCGGGGGGCCGCGAGCAGTACTTC. The V and J genes are TRBV5-4 and TRBJ2-7; TRBD2 is a possible D gene (7 bases). This CDR3 has 12 amino acids. CDR1 is SGHNT, CDR2 YYREEE, per germline (reference sequence). V gave up 5 bases and J gave up 6 bases, with 12 bases separating them.

This clone was detected only once. The J gene is TRBJ2-7, the V gene TRBV5-1, with TRBD2 matching 9 bases. Germline trimming cut 6 bases from V and 9 bases from J; bases unmatched to any gene: 16. Germline V gives CDR1 SGHRS, CDR2 YFSETQ. The CDR3 consists of 15 residues. CDR3 nucleotides: TGCGCCAGCAATACTATTTCGGCGGGAGGGGAAGGGCAGTACTTC. Protein sequence: CASNTISAGGEGQYF.

This chain links TRBV29-1 with TRBJ1-2; TRBD1 is a possible D gene (6 bases). The CDR3 runs to 13 residues. Germline CDR1 and CDR2: SQVTM and ANQGSEA. V was clipped by 3 bases and J by 5 bases, with 13 bases between them. The CDR3 coding sequence is TGCAGCGTTGAGGGGGCCGCGGGATATGGCTACACCTTC. This sequence encodes CSVEGAAGYGYTF. Complete variable domain (other parts from reference TRBV29-1 and TRBJ1-2): SAVISQKPSRDICQRGTSLTIQCQVDSQVTMMFWYRQQPGQSLTLIATANQGSEATYESGFVIDKFPISRPNLTFSTLTVSNMSPEDSSIYLCSVEGAAGYGYTFGSGTRLTVV.

This chain joins TRBV19 and TRBJ2-1; 9 nucleotides match TRBD1. The germline CDR1 and CDR2 sequences are LNHDA and SQIVND (reference sequence). CDR3 length: 18 amino acids. Unmatched junction bases numbered 15, after V lost 3 bases and J lost 6 bases. CDR3 DNA: TGTGCCAGTAGTATCACTTCTATCCGGGACAGGGCTAGCAATGAGCAGTTCTTC. This sequence encodes CASSITSIRDRASNEQFF.

The chain is built from TRBV5-4 and TRBJ2-5; D possibly corresponds to TRBD2 (6 bases). The CDR3 is 14 amino acids. From germline, CDR1 is SGHNT and CDR2 YYREEE (reference sequence). V lost 1 base, J lost 5 bases, and 12 bases lay in between. This CDR3 is CASSLFSEGETQYF. The CDR3 DNA follows: TGTGCCAGCAGCTTGTTTTCGGAGGGGGAGACCCAGTACTTC.